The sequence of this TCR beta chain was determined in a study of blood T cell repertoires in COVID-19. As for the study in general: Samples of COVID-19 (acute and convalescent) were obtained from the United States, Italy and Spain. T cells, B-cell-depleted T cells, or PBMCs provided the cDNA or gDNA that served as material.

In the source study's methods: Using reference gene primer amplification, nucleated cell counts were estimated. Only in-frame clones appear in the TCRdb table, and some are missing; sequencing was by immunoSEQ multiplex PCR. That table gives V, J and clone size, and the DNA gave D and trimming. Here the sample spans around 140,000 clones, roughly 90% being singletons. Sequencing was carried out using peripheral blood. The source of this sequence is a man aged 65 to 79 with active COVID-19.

This chain's CDR3 is CASSEWDRVTEAFF. Here the CDR3 DNA reads TGTGCCAGTAGTGAATGGGACAGGGTCACTGAAGCTTTCTTT. The rearrangement links TRBV19 to TRBJ1-1, with 9 bases lining up with TRBD1. The CDR3 has 14 residues. The V segment lost 5 bases and the J segment 4 bases; nucleotides outside the gene matches: 5. CDR1 and CDR2 (germline): LNHDA, SQIVND (reference sequence).